The 11 T cell receptor beta chains listed next were all sequenced from one sample in a study of T cell responses to AZD1222 COVID-19 vaccine. Method: immunoSEQ multiplex PCR; TCRdb's copy keeps in-frame clones and lacks some. The table lists 150,000 or so clones, 70% to 90% of them singletons. Sequenced material: peripheral blood, taken on day 0 of AZD1222 vaccination. The receptors derive from an adult in good health.

J is TRBJ1-5 and V is TRBV19; 8 nucleotides agree with TRBD1. With V trimmed by 6 bases and J by 3 bases, 4 bases remained unmatched. Germline V gene lookup returns CDR1 LNHDA and CDR2 SQIVND (reference sequence). The CDR3 is made up of 14 amino acids. Here the CDR3 DNA reads TGTGCCAGTAGCCGGACAGGGAACAATCAGCCCCAGCATTTT. Translated: CASSRTGNNQPQHF.

The rearrangement uses TRBV5-1 and TRBJ1-1; TRBD1 aligns across 10 bases. CDR1 and CDR2 (germline): SGHRS, YFSETQ. CDR3 length equals 13 residues. After removal of 1 base from V and 11 bases from J, the junction contained 5 bases not matched to a gene. CDR3 sequence: CASSLKGTGDAFF. The CDR3 DNA reads as TGCGCCAGCAGCTTGAAAGGGACAGGGGACGCTTTCTTT.

The rearrangement uses TRBV18 and TRBJ1-5, with 7 bases that match TRBD1. Germline CDR1 reads KGHSH; CDR2 reads LQKENI. The CDR3 runs to 14 residues. V shed 3 bases and J 6 bases; nucleotides not matched to a gene: 5. This CDR3 is CASSPTGPGQPQHF. The CDR3 nucleotides are TGTGCCAGCTCACCGACAGGGCCGGGTCAGCCCCAGCATTTT.

The rearrangement uses TRBV7-9 and TRBJ2-5, with D unclear. The germline gives CDR1 SEHNR, CDR2 FQNEAQ (reference sequence). With 5 bases removed from V and 5 bases from J, the gap between germline ends came to 6 bases. This CDR3 is built from 11 residues. The DNA for the CDR3 is TGTGCCAGCAGCCAAGGGGAGACCCAGTACTTC. Amino acids: CASSQGETQYF.

The chain joins TRBV5-6 to TRBJ2-1, with D unresolved. CDR1 and CDR2 (germline): SGHDT, YYEEEE. V gave up 4 bases and J gave up 8 bases, with 10 bases separating them. The CDR3 sequence is 12 residues long. In DNA, the CDR3 is TGTGCCAGCAGCCGAGCTTATTATGAGCAGTTCTTC. As protein: CASSRAYYEQFF.

CDR3 bases: TGTGCCAGCAGCTCAAAGGGATGGGGGCCCGCGGGAGACACTGAAGCTTTCTTT. Amino acids: CASSSKGWGPAGDTEAFF. The chain uses TRBV11-2 and TRBJ1-1; maybe TRBD1 (6 bases). The CDR3 covers 18 residues. Germline V gives CDR1 SGHAT, CDR2 FQNNGV. V was clipped by 4 bases and J by 3 bases, with 24 bases between them. The variable domain in full, completed from reference TRBV11-2 and TRBJ1-1, reads EAGVAQSPRYKIIEKRQSVAFWCNPISGHATLYWYQQILGQGPKLLIQFQNNGVVDDSQLPKDRFSAERLKGVDSTLKIQPAKLEDSAVYLCASSSKGWGPAGDTEAFFGQGTRLTVV.

V is TRBV14 and J is TRBJ2-7; weak D call: TRBD2 (5 bases). The germline V gene encodes CDR1 SGHDN and CDR2 FVKESK. The CDR3 runs 14 residues. V gave up 5 bases and J gave up 4 bases, with 15 bases separating them. The CDR3 nucleotides read TGTGCCAGCAGCTTAAAAGTCCGAGGGTACGAGCAGTACTTC. Translating gives CASSLKVRGYEQYF.

The chain carries TRBV7-8 and TRBJ1-4, with 7 bases lining up with TRBD1. Germline V lookup: CDR1 SGHVS, CDR2 FQNEAQ. This CDR3 is 15 amino acids long. Trimming removed 1 base from V and 4 bases from J; junction bases left unmatched: 3. The CDR3: CASSLEGQLNEKLFF. The CDR3 nucleotides read TGTGCCAGCAGCTTAGAGGGACAGCTTAATGAAAAACTGTTTTTT.

V gene TRBV5-1 combines with J gene TRBJ2-5; TRBD2 aligns across 10 bases. There are 16 residues in the CDR3. Trimming removed 3 bases from V and 5 bases from J; junction bases left unmatched: 10. Germline-derived CDR1 and CDR2 are SGHRS and YFSETQ. Here the CDR3 DNA reads TGCGCCAGCAGCTCCCTGACTAGCGGGTTTGGGGAGACCCAGTACTTC. Translated: CASSSLTSGFGETQYF.

This chain uses TRBV18 with TRBJ2-1, with D perhaps matching TRBD2 (7 bases). V lost 1 base to trimming and J lost 3 bases, with 13 bases between them. This CDR3 is built from 16 residues. Germline assignment: CDR1 KGHSH and CDR2 LQKENI. CDR3 sequence: CASSPQGGTGYNEQFF. DNA of the CDR3: TGTGCCAGCTCACCACAGGGGGGGACTGGCTACAATGAGCAGTTCTTC.

The chain has TRBV21-1 and TRBJ1-2. TRBV21-1 is classified as a pseudogene. This CDR3 spans 13 amino acids. The CDR3 here is CASRGALSYGYTF. The CDR3 DNA follows: TGTGCCAGCCGGGGCGCACTATCATATGGCTACACCTTC.